The 25 T cell receptor beta chains given below trace back to one sample, sequenced in a study of T-cell memory formation after mild COVID-19. MiXCR, applied by TCRdb to the 5' RACE reads, yields one record per CDR3 protein. The sample includes a few hundred thousand distinct CDR3 sequences, 8.5% to 9.5% of them seen just once. The material sequenced was PBMCs or a T cell subset sorted from them (not recorded which). The receptors derive from a man between 18 and 29 years old who had mild COVID-19 (a few samples of this study predate the infection). Cell type and time point are not known.

V and J are TRBV29-1 and TRBJ2-1; D perhaps matches TRBD2 (5 bases). Germline values: CDR1 SQVTM, CDR2 ANQGSEA. V was cut by 7 bases and J by 6 bases, with 16 bases left in between. The length of the CDR3 is 13 residues. The chain's CDR3 is CSAWRAQGNEQFF. CDR3 in DNA: TGCAGCGCCTGGCGGGCGCAAGGCAATGAGCAGTTCTTC.

Ten or more counts support this clonotype. The chain couples TRBV4-3 to TRBJ2-7; TRBD2 matches 8 bases. Germline V lookup: CDR1 LGHNA, CDR2 YSLEER. The V segment lost 0 bases and the J segment 2 bases; nucleotides outside the gene matches: 6. CDR3 length: 16 amino acids. CDR3 sequence reads: CASSQEVSGGTYEQYF. The DNA for the CDR3 is TGCGCCAGCAGCCAAGAAGTCAGCGGGGGAACCTACGAGCAGTACTTC.

This clonotype was counted a few times. V usage is TRBV12-3 or TRBV12-4 and J usage is TRBJ1-4; D remains unclear. The CDR3 consists of 14 residues. The V end lost 5 bases, the J end lost 8 bases, and 15 bases lay between the germline ends. The DNA for the CDR3 is TGTGCCAGCAGTCCAAAGAGGACGGGCGAAAAACTGTTTTTT. Protein sequence: CASSPKRTGEKLFF.

This clonotype was counted between two and nine times. The chain links TRBV4-1 to TRBJ1-1, with a weak D call TRBD1 (6 bases). The CDR3 is 16 amino acids. Germline CDR1 MGHRA, CDR2 YSYEKL. Trimming pared 8 bases from V and 1 base from J, leaving 20 bases between. The CDR3 nucleotides are TGCGCCAGCCGCACAGGGCTCCTGGGGAGGAACACTGAAGCTTTCTTT. Protein product: CASRTGLLGRNTEAFF.

This clonotype came up a few times. This chain joins TRBV7-3 and TRBJ2-1, with a weak D call TRBD1 (5 bases). This CDR3 has 14 amino acids. CDR1 is SGHTA, CDR2 FQGTGA, per germline. Trimming took 5 bases from V and 7 from J, leaving 15 bases between them. CDR3 sequence: CASSKGQGGNEQFF. In DNA, the CDR3 is TGTGCCAGCAGCAAAGGGCAGGGTGGGAATGAGCAGTTCTTC.

In this sample, this clonotype turned up a few times. V and J are TRBV12-3 or TRBV12-4 and TRBJ2-3, with 9 nucleotides matching TRBD2. V shed 4 bases, J shed 5 bases, and the junction held 4 bases outside the gene matches. This CDR3 is built from 14 residues. In nucleotides, the CDR3 is TGTGCCAGCAGTTCTAGCGGGGAGGTAGATACGCAGTATTTT. This sequence encodes CASSSSGEVDTQYF.

The chain employs TRBV11-1 and TRBJ1-1; the D is unclear. The germline V gene encodes CDR1 SGHAT and CDR2 FQDESV (reference sequence). V was cut by 3 bases and J by 4 bases, with 15 bases left in between. The length of the CDR3 is 15 residues. The DNA of the CDR3 is TGTGCCAGCAGCTTCGGTTTGGGAGGGCGCACTGAAGCTTTCTTT. Translating gives CASSFGLGGRTEAFF.

A few counts support this clonotype. The chain combines TRBV5-6 with TRBJ2-5; the D call may be TRBD1 or TRBD2 (5 bases each). Germline CDR1 and CDR2: SGHDT and YYEEEE. The CDR3 extends over 15 amino acids. V lost 2 bases, J lost 5 bases, and 16 bases lay in between. The CDR3 here is CASSFERDPGETQYF. CDR3 nucleotides: TGTGCCAGCAGCTTCGAAAGGGACCCGGGGGAGACCCAGTACTTC.

The chain couples TRBV5-1 to TRBJ2-6; TRBD2 might be the D (5 bases). Germline V gives CDR1 SGHRS, CDR2 YFSETQ. This CDR3 region has 19 residues. V was trimmed by 2 bases and J by 0 bases, leaving 18 bases between them. CDR3 sequence reads: CASSFPVRGHSSGANVLTF. The CDR3 DNA reads TGCGCCAGCAGCTTCCCTGTTCGAGGGCACAGCTCTGGGGCCAACGTCCTGACTTTC.

J is TRBJ2-7 and V is TRBV6-2 or TRBV6-3; D possibly corresponds to TRBD2 (6 bases). Between the trimmed V and J ends, which lost 5 bases and 7 bases, there was a span of 12 bases. The CDR3 is 12 amino acids. Germline V gene sequence: CDR1 MNHEY, CDR2 SVGEGT. The CDR3 here is CASSRAGLEQYV. CDR3 in DNA: TGTGCCAGCAGTCGGGCGGGACTTGAGCAGTACGTC.

A few counts support this clonotype. This sequence joins TRBV6-2 or TRBV6-3 and TRBJ2-3; D is undetermined. Germline values: CDR1 MNHEY, CDR2 SVGEGT. V lost 9 bases to trimming and J lost 2 bases, with 12 bases between them. This CDR3 is built from 13 residues. This chain's CDR3 is CASGIFATDTQYF. The CDR3 DNA sequence: TGTGCCAGTGGGATTTTCGCCACAGATACGCAGTATTTT.

This clonotype has ten or more counts. The chain employs TRBV7-2 and TRBJ2-3, with unresolved D. Germline V gene lookup returns CDR1 SGHTA and CDR2 FQGNSA. The germline V and J ends were trimmed by 2 bases and 0 bases, with 3 bases remaining between them. The CDR3 covers 13 residues. CDR3 residues: CASSLPSTDTQYF. DNA for the CDR3: TGTGCCAGCAGCTTACCGAGCACAGATACGCAGTATTTT.

The genes are TRBV7-2 and TRBJ1-5; D is unclear. This CDR3 has 13 amino acids. Germline V CDR1 and CDR2: SGHTA, FQGNSA. The V end lost 5 bases, the J end lost 3 bases, and 8 bases lay between the germline ends. The CDR3 coding sequence is TGTGCCAGCAGCCGGTGGGTCAATCAGCCCCAGCATTTT. It codes for CASSRWVNQPQHF.

The rearrangement links TRBV4-3 to TRBJ2-5, with D perhaps matching TRBD1 or TRBD2 (6 bases each). The CDR3 consists of 15 residues. Germline CDR1 and CDR2: LGHNA and YSLEER. The V end lost 0 bases, the J end lost 5 bases, and 13 bases lay between the germline ends. CDR3 in amino acids: CASSQDPTGRETQYF. DNA for the CDR3: TGCGCCAGCAGCCAAGATCCTACAGGGAGGGAGACCCAGTACTTC.

This chain joins TRBV6-6 and TRBJ2-5; 10 positions agree with TRBD2. The germline CDR1 and CDR2 sequences are MNHNY and SVGAGI (reference sequence). With 8 bases clipped from V and 0 bases from J, the junction kept 15 bases outside the gene matches. This CDR3 is built from 18 residues. The CDR3 nucleotides are TGTGCCAGCGGGGTCGCTCCCCGGACTAGCGGTAACCAAGAGACCCAGTACTTC. Amino acid sequence: CASGVAPRTSGNQETQYF.

This clonotype occurred once. The V and J genes are TRBV5-6 and TRBJ2-3; D is ambiguous. Between the trimmed V and J ends, which lost 3 bases and 1 base, there was a span of 9 bases. Germline V gene data show CDR1 as SGHDT and CDR2 as YYEEEE. CDR3 length equals 14 residues. DNA of the CDR3: TGTGCCAGCAGCTCCCGACGGGGCACAGATACGCAGTATTTT. The encoded protein is CASSSRRGTDTQYF.

The chain carries TRBV4-3 and TRBJ2-1, with unresolved D. From germline, CDR1 is LGHNA and CDR2 YSLEER. The CDR3 consists of 12 residues. V was pared by 0 bases and J by 7 bases, with 4 bases between. The CDR3 spells CASSQDWNEQFF. The DNA for the CDR3 is TGCGCCAGCAGCCAAGATTGGAATGAGCAGTTCTTC.

The chain has TRBV7-2 and TRBJ1-1; TRBD1 agrees at 10 bases. Germline CDR1 reads SGHTA; CDR2 reads FQGNSA. The CDR3 is 15 amino acids. V dropped 5 bases and J dropped 4; count of bases not matched to a gene: 7. CDR3 DNA: TGTGCCAGCAGCACTCGACAGGGGGCGGGCACTGAAGCTTTCTTT. Its protein is CASSTRQGAGTEAFF. Variable domain in full (rest from reference TRBV7-2 and TRBJ1-1): GAGVSQSPSNKVTEKGKDVELRCDPISGHTALYWYRQSLGQGLEFLIYFQGNSAPDKSGLPSDRFSAERTGGSVSTLTIQRTQQEDSAVYLCASSTRQGAGTEAFFGQGTRLTVV.

There are a few counts of this clonotype. The V gene is TRBV2, the J gene TRBJ2-1; possible D gene TRBD2, 5 bases. The CDR3 consists of 14 residues. V lost 6 bases and J lost 3, with 12 bases in between. Germline V lookup: CDR1 SNHLY, CDR2 FYNNEI. CDR3 region: CASRGAGVYNEQFF. The CDR3 bases are TGTGCCAGCAGGGGTGCGGGCGTCTACAATGAGCAGTTCTTC.

This clonotype was observed a handful of times. The chain links TRBV7-9 to TRBJ2-6; TRBD2 is a possible D gene (6 bases). V lost 5 bases and J lost 2, with 16 bases in between. Germline V gene sequence: CDR1 SEHNR, CDR2 FQNEAQ (reference sequence). The CDR3 extends over 17 amino acids. The CDR3 is CASSPPWRAAGANVLTF. The DNA for the CDR3 is TGTGCCAGCAGCCCTCCGTGGAGGGCGGCTGGGGCCAACGTCCTGACTTTC. Based on the CDR3 plus reference TRBV7-9 and TRBJ2-6, the full variable domain is DTGVSQNPRHKITKRGQNVTFRCDPISEHNRLYWYRQTLGQGPEFLTYFQNEAQLEKSRLLSDRFSAERPKGSFSTLEIQRTEQGDSAMYLCASSPPWRAAGANVLTFGAGSRLTVL.

This clonotype occurred a few times. The chain uses TRBV7-2 and TRBJ2-7, with D possibly being TRBD2 (6 bases). The V end lost 2 bases, the J end lost 7 bases, and 12 bases lay between the germline ends. The length of the CDR3 is 13 residues. Germline V gene lookup returns CDR1 SGHTA and CDR2 FQGNSA. The CDR3: CASSLLRAGEQYV. CDR3 coding DNA: TGTGCCAGCAGCTTATTAAGGGCGGGGGAGCAGTACGTC.

This chain connects TRBV12-3 or TRBV12-4 to TRBJ2-5; D remains unclear. The CDR3 is made up of 12 amino acids. The germline V and J ends were trimmed by 7 bases and 5 bases, with 11 bases remaining between them. CDR3 sequence reads: CASTQYQETQYF. CDR3 DNA sequence: TGTGCCAGCACGCAGTATCAGGAGACCCAGTACTTC.

This chain joins TRBV7-8 and TRBJ2-7, with 12 bases aligning to TRBD2. Germline V gene lookup returns CDR1 SGHVS and CDR2 FQNEAQ. This CDR3 has 16 residues. Trimming removed 1 base from V and 7 bases from J; junction bases left unmatched: 8. The CDR3 DNA sequence: TGTGCCAGCAGCTTAGGGCGACTAGCGGGGGACCTGGAGCAGTACGTC. Translation gives CASSLGRLAGDLEQYV.

This clonotype was detected many times. The chain joins TRBV5-1 to TRBJ2-7; 7 bases align to TRBD1. Germline V lookup: CDR1 SGHRS, CDR2 YFSETQ. V dropped 2 bases and J dropped 3; count of bases not matched to a gene: 8. This CDR3 has 15 amino acids. CDR3 protein: CASSLTGVKNYEQYV. The CDR3 DNA follows: TGCGCCAGCAGCTTAACAGGGGTCAAAAACTACGAGCAGTACGTC.

The V gene is TRBV12-3 or TRBV12-4, the J gene TRBJ1-2; 7 bases are shared with TRBD1. V trimming: 3 bases; J trimming: 1 base; junction bases outside the gene matches: 5. The CDR3 loop spans 15 amino acids. CDR3 DNA sequence: TGTGCCAGCAGTTTTACCGGGACAGATAACTATGGCTACACCTTC. Amino acids: CASSFTGTDNYGYTF.